This T cell receptor (beta chain) was captured in a study of blood T cell repertoires in COVID-19. Study overall: Acute and convalescent COVID-19 samples came from the United States, Italy and Spain. PBMCs, B-cell-depleted T cells, or T cells were the source of the cDNA or gDNA that made up the material.

The method was immunoSEQ multiplex PCR; TCRdb's version includes in-frame clones alone and lacks a portion of them. The sample lists hundreds of thousands of clones, roughly 84% seen once, with approximately 6.8% in the top ten. The CDR3 is 16 amino acids. The germline V gene encodes CDR1 SGHAT and CDR2 FQNNGV. V was pared by 6 bases and J by 1 base, with 17 bases between. The chain combines TRBV11-2 with TRBJ2-3; D is perhaps TRBD2 (5 bases). The sample consisted of PBMCs or T cells enriched from blood (not recorded which). This receptor was identified in a woman aged 40-49 years who had recovered from COVID-19. Here the CDR3 DNA reads TGTGCCAGCAGTCCTCTGGCGGAGGTAGGCACAGATACGCAGTATTTT. Protein product: CASSPLAEVGTDTQYF.